Detailed here is one TCR beta chain. The data were obtained in a study of human T cells and chemical hapten exposure. Study overall: TCR yields per sample varied mostly from small pooled library volume differences.

Time point meaning: patch test 2, 6 weeks after DPC sensitization. Regarding treatment: therapeutic diphenylcyclopropenone sensitization with weekly scalp DPC. Germline V gives CDR1 LNHDA, CDR2 SQIVND (reference sequence). The CDR3 sequence is 16 residues long. Trimming removed 6 bases from V and 1 base from J, with 18 bases in between. TCRdb re-called the RACE reads with MiXCR, one entry per CDR3 protein. The sample holds about 100,000 distinct CDR3 sequences, 10% to 12% seen once. This chain connects TRBV19 to TRBJ1-1; possibly TRBD1 for D (6 bases). The origin of this receptor is a woman between 40 and 55 years old with alopecia areata. Some clones in this sample may be carry-over from other donors' samples. The specimen comprised whole blood, sampled in connection with sensitization to the hapten diphenylcyclopropenone (DPC). The CDR3 nucleotides read TGTGCCAGTAGACCCGGGGGCGCGCGCCGGAACACTGAAGCTTTCTTT. It is translated as CASRPGGARRNTEAFF.